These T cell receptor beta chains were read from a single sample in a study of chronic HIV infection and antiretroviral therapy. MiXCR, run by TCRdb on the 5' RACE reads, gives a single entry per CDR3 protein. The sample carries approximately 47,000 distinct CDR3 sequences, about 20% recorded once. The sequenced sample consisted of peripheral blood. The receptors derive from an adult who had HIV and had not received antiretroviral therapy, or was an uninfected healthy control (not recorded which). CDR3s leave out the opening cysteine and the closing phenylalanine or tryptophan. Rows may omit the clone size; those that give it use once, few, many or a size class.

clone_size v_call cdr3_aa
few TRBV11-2 ASSFPRGEGTDTQY
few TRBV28 ASSLNGVREGRNEQF
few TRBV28 ASSFGPQGNTDTQY
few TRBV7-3 ASSRGQGARGELF
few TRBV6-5 ASNRLGAESSGANVLT
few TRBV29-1 SVFSPGQGDGYT
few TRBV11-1 ASSYLAGSTSNEQF
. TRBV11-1 ASSRRDQETQY
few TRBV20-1 SVKAGGETEAF
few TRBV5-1 ASSSGTGEETQY
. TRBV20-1 SARDYTTGKAEAF
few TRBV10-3 AISESMLGNEQF
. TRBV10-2 ASSDEPVTGELF
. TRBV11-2 ASSGTSGRALEQY
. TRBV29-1 SVEGEWERDGYT
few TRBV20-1 SAGRQGATYEQY
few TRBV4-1 ASSQGPGRDTEAF
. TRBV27 ASSHRTSGTGELF
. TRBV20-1 SASWRTSGISSHEQY